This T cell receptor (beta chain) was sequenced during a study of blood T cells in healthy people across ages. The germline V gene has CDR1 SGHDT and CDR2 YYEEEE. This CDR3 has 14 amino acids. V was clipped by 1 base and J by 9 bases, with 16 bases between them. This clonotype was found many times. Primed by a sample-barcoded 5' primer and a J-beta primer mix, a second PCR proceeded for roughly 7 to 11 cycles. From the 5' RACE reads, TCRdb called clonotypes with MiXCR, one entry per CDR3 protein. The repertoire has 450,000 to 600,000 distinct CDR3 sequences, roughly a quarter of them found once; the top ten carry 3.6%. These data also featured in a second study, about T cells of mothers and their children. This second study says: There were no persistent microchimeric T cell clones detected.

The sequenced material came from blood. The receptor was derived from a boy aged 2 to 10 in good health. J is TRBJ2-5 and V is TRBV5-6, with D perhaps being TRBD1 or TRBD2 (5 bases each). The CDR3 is CASSLLSDRGAQYF. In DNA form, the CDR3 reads TGTGCCAGCAGCTTGTTATCGGACCGAGGGGCCCAGTACTTC.